One and the same sample provided the 13 T cell receptor beta chains below, sequenced in a study of Graves' ophthalmopathy and Graves' hyperthyroidism. TCR beta CDR3 regions were amplified from RNA transcripts. The workflow started with a first-round RT-PCR run with HTBI primers and then moved on to a second-round multiplex PCR. In TCRdb, the multiplex PCR reads were re-called with MiXCR into one record per CDR3 protein. Of hundreds of thousands of distinct CDR3 sequences in the sample, under 50% were seen once. Sequenced: peripheral blood. These receptors originate from an adult man with Graves' ophthalmopathy.

V gene TRBV29-1 combines with J gene TRBJ2-5, with 7 bases that match TRBD2. V gave up 6 bases and J gave up 5 bases; unmatched junction bases: 12. The CDR3 is made up of 14 amino acids. Germline V gene lookup returns CDR1 SQVTM and CDR2 ANQGSEA. The CDR3 loop reads CSVAGVRRGETQYF. The CDR3 nucleotides are TGCAGCGTCGCGGGGGTGCGCCGGGGGGAGACCCAGTACTTC.

The chain is built from TRBV7-9 and TRBJ2-5, with TRBD2 identical over 10 bases. Germline V gene sequence: CDR1 SEHNR, CDR2 FQNEAQ (reference sequence). V dropped 8 bases and J dropped 4; count of bases not matched to a gene: 10. This CDR3 is 15 amino acids long. This chain's CDR3 is CASSLAGGGRETQYF. In nucleotides, the CDR3 is TGTGCCAGCTCCTTAGCGGGAGGCGGGAGAGAGACCCAGTACTTC.

This rearrangement joins TRBV2 to TRBJ2-6; D possibly corresponds to TRBD2 (6 bases). The CDR3 loop spans 15 amino acids. Per the germline V gene, CDR1 is SNHLY and CDR2 is FYNNEI. The germline V and J ends were trimmed by 9 bases and 1 base, with 13 bases remaining between them. CDR3 sequence: CASGGRGSGANVLTF. CDR3 DNA sequence: TGTGCCAGTGGAGGGCGCGGGTCTGGGGCCAACGTCCTGACTTTC. The full variable domain, its missing parts supplied by reference TRBV2 and TRBJ2-6, is EPEVTQTPSHQVTQMGQEVILRCVPISNHLYFYWYRQILGQKVEFLVSFYNNEISEKSEIFDDQFSVERPDGSNFTLKIRSTKLEDSAMYFCASGGRGSGANVLTFGAGSRLTVL.

As for this clonotype: A much larger clone sits a single nucleotide away, making a read error possible. The gene calls are TRBV19 and TRBJ2-7, with TRBD2 matching 10 bases. Germline V CDR1 and CDR2: LNHDA, SQIVND (reference sequence). This CDR3 region has 16 residues. CDR3: CASSTPWSSGSGERYF. The CDR3 region has the DNA TGTGCCAGTAGTACCCCCTGGTCTAGCGGGAGCGGCGAGCGGTACTTC.

Ten or more counts support this clonotype. The CDR3 region has the DNA TGTGCCATTAAGTTCGGGACAGATTTCGTTTCACCCCTCCACTTT. Translating it yields CAIKFGTDFVSPLHF. The chain employs TRBV2 and TRBJ1-6; 7 bases match TRBD1. J was trimmed by 9 bases and V by 10 bases; bases with no gene match: 15. The CDR3 loop spans 15 amino acids. From germline, CDR1 is SNHLY and CDR2 FYNNEI.

On this clonotype: This clone may be a read error of a much larger clone one base away. The chain is built from TRBV9 and TRBJ1-1, with unresolved D. The CDR3 has 16 amino acids. The germline V gene has CDR1 SGDLS and CDR2 YYNGEE. The CDR3 spells CASGVAWEGKNTEAFF. CDR3 DNA sequence: TGTGCCAGCGGCGTAGCTTGGGAGGGAAAGAACACTGAAGCTTTCTTT.

A word on this clonotype: No conserved phenylalanine or tryptophan is present at the end of the CDR3, so a read error is the likely explanation. Because the CDR3's place on the DNA is in doubt, the DNA is left out and the CDR3 is given as listed by TCRdb. This chain links TRBV19 with TRBJ1-6; TRBD1, the table's D call, was not compared with the DNA. Germline assignment: CDR1 LNHDA and CDR2 SQIVND (reference sequence). The CDR3 is 9 residues long, counting both termini. Here the CDR3 reads CASMDIRNY.

The chain carries TRBV5-4 and TRBJ1-2; 7 bases agree with TRBD1. Germline CDR1 and CDR2: SGHNT and YYREEE (reference sequence). This CDR3 spans 14 amino acids. Trimming cost V 0 bases and J 6 bases; bases outside gene matches: 5. CDR3 DNA: TGTGCCAGCAGCTTGGACCCACAGGGGAATGGCTACACCTTC. Translated, it gives CASSLDPQGNGYTF.

The V and J genes are TRBV6-6 and TRBJ2-2, with 8 bases that match TRBD2. The V gene's germline CDR1 is MNHNY and CDR2 SVGAGI (reference sequence). With 7 bases clipped from V and 4 bases from J, the junction kept 14 bases outside the gene matches. The CDR3 has 17 amino acids. The CDR3 nucleotides read TGTGCCAGCACCTCCGGGGGGGTGGGTATTTTCACCGGGGAGCTGTTTTTT. The encoded protein is CASTSGGVGIFTGELFF.

The rearrangement joins TRBV10-3 to TRBJ2-5; 12 bases are a match to TRBD1. Germline loops: CDR1 ENHRY, CDR2 SYGVKD. The J segment lost 5 bases and the V segment lost 10 bases, leaving 11 bases of the junction unmatched. The CDR3 runs 15 residues. The CDR3 loop reads CATLSGTGGMETQYF. DNA for the CDR3: TGTGCCACCCTTTCCGGGACAGGGGGCATGGAGACCCAGTACTTC.

At least ten counts were recorded for this clonotype. The chain uses TRBV10-3 and TRBJ2-7, with 7 bases aligning to TRBD1. The CDR3 covers 12 residues. Germline V gene lookup returns CDR1 ENHRY and CDR2 SYGVKD. J lost 3 bases, V lost 10 bases, and 6 bases had no gene match. CDR3 coding DNA: TGTGCCAGCAGGGACAGTAACTACGAGCAGTACTTC. Amino acids: CASRDSNYEQYF.

This clonotype was counted many times. The CDR3 bases are TGTGCCAGCAAGACAGGGTACACCGGGGAGCTGTTTTTT. This sequence encodes CASKTGYTGELFF. This chain connects TRBV2 to TRBJ2-2; 7 nucleotides align to TRBD1. In germline, CDR1 is SNHLY, CDR2 FYNNEI. V dropped 7 bases and J dropped 3; count of bases not matched to a gene: 2. The CDR3 runs to 13 residues.

V gene TRBV12-3 or TRBV12-4 combines with J gene TRBJ2-5, with a tentative D call TRBD1 (6 bases). The CDR3 is made up of 14 amino acids. V gave up 6 bases and J gave up 1 base, with 12 bases separating them. In DNA, the CDR3 is TGTGCCAGCAGGAAGGGACAAGTCCAAGAGACCCAGTACTTC. It is translated as CASRKGQVQETQYF.